The 4 T cell receptor beta chains below all came from one sample that was sequenced in a study of sequential checkpoint blockade in melanoma. Profiled with immunoSEQ multiplex PCR; TCRdb holds only in-frame clones, not every one. The sample consists of 2,500 or so clones, around 29% of them appearing once. The treatment: randomized to nivolumab then ipilimumab (arm A) or the reverse (arm B). The specimen comprised tumor tissue (inferred from file names), sampled from a patient given nivolumab and ipilimumab in sequence. The receptors were gathered from a human donor with melanoma.

By proportion, this clone is medium-sized (0.01 to 0.1%). The chain employs TRBV11-3 and TRBJ1-3; D possibly corresponds to TRBD1 (5 bases). Germline V gene lookup returns CDR1 SGHNT and CDR2 YENEEA. The length of the CDR3 is 15 residues. Between the trimmed V and J ends, which lost 7 bases and 2 bases, there was a span of 15 bases. CDR3 sequence (DNA): TGTGCCAGCAAACGGGGCCCTGGACCTGGAAACACCATATATTTT. It codes for CASKRGPGPGNTIYF.

This clone was recorded a few times. V and J are TRBV25-1 and TRBJ1-1, with 11 bases aligning to TRBD1. Losses at the gene ends were 5 bases for V and 5 bases for J; bases not matched to a gene: 7. This CDR3 has 15 amino acids. CDR1 and CDR2 from the germline V gene are MGHDK and SYGVNS. CDR3 region: CASSLRTGGTTEAFF. DNA for the CDR3: TGTGCCAGCAGTCTCCGGACAGGGGGCACGACTGAAGCTTTCTTT.

The chain recombines TRBV5-1 with TRBJ1-2; D uncertain. V shed 0 bases and J shed 0 bases, with 9 bases lying between them. The CDR3 has 15 residues. CDR1 is SGHRS and CDR2 is YFSETQ in the germline V gene. CDR3 amino acids: CASSLVEGANYGYTF. CDR3 bases: TGCGCCAGCAGCTTGGTAGAGGGAGCTAACTATGGCTACACCTTC.

This clone is categorized as medium-sized. V usage is TRBV4-1 and J usage is TRBJ1-2, with D perhaps matching TRBD1 (6 bases). Germline V gives CDR1 MGHRA, CDR2 YSYEKL. Trimming took off 2 bases at V and 5 bases at J, with 12 bases between the two ends. The CDR3 sequence is 14 residues long. The CDR3 region has the DNA TGCGCCAGCAGCCAAACAGGGCCTACTTATGGCTACACCTTC. Its translation: CASSQTGPTYGYTF.